The subject of this entry is one TCR beta chain. TCRdb's table, derived via immunoSEQ multiplex PCR, lists solely in-frame clones and lacks some. The sample records about 69,000 clones, roughly 92% being singletons. CDR1 is SEHNR, CDR2 FQNEAQ, per germline (reference sequence). This CDR3 has 17 residues. The ends lost 4 bases at V and 4 bases at J; junction bases unmatched: 16. This record comes from a study of T cell changes during pregnancy in multiple sclerosis. The TCR originated in a female donor in good health, enrolled as a control in a pregnancy study. Sequences were derived from peripheral blood, sampled in the third trimester of pregnancy. This chain joins TRBV7-9 and TRBJ2-7; TRBD2 matches 7 bases. The CDR3 reads CASSSLLTGTNDYEQYF. The CDR3 nucleotides read TGTGCCAGCAGCTCCCTTCTAACCGGGACTAACGATTACGAGCAGTACTTC.